This TCR beta chain was observed in a study of CD8 T cells in Susac syndrome. V shed 6 bases and J 1 base; nucleotides not matched to a gene: 8. Germline V gene data show CDR1 as MNHEY and CDR2 as SMNVEV (reference sequence). CDR3 length equals 16 residues. Random hexamers were used to reverse transcribe an amount of roughly 0.5 to 1 ug RNA. The CDR3 of TCR beta was amplified by immunoSEQ multiplex PCR across 54 Vbeta and 13 Jbeta. TCRdb analysed the immunoSEQ multiplex PCR reads with MiXCR anew, one entry per CDR3 protein. The sample lists under 200,000 distinct CDR3 sequences, approximately 95% seen once, with about 0.15% in the top ten.

This sequence joins TRBV27 and TRBJ1-5; 8 positions agree with TRBD1. The sequence was obtained from a human donor with multiple sclerosis. The sample consisted of CD8+ T cells from PBMCs. In DNA, the CDR3 is TGTGCCAGCAGCAGAGACAGGACAGGGAGCAATCAGCCCCAGCATTTT. It specifies CASSRDRTGSNQPQHF.